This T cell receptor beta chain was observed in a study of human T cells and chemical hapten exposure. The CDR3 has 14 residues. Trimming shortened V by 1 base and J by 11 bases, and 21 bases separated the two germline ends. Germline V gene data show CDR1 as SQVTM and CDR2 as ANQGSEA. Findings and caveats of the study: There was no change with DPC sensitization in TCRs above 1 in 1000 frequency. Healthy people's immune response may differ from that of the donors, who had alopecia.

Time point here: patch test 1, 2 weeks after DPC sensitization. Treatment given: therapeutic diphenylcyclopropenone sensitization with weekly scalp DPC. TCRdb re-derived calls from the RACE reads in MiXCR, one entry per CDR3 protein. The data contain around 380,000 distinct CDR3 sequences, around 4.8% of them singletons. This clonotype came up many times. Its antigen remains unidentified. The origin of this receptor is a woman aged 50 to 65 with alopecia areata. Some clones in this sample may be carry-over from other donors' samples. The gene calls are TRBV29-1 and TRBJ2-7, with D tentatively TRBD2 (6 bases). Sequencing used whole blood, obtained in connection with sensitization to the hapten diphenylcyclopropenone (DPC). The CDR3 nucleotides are TGCAGCGTTGAAGTCGGCGGGGAGTCGGTTTCGAAGTACTTC. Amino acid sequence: CSVEVGGESVSKYF.